This is a list of T cell receptor beta chains from one sample in a study of memory CD4+ T cells and cytomegalovirus serostatus. Some clones are missing from TCRdb's copy, which holds only in-frame ones; the method was immunoSEQ multiplex PCR. The data contain approximately 50,000 clones, about 80% of them singletons. The sample was memory CD4+ T cells from blood. The receptors stem from an adult in good health and CMV-seropositive. The CDR3 runs from the conserved cysteine through the conserved F or W. D genes are given only for firm matches. Rows may omit the clone size; those that give it use once, few, many or a size class.

>16|-|TRBJ2-7|TRBV28|-
TGTGCCAGCAGTTCGGTGGGCCAAGGGGCCTCCTACGAGCAGTACTTC
CASSSVGQGASYEQYF
>12|-|TRBJ1-3|TRBV6-6|-
TGTGCCAGCAGTCGACAGGAAAACACCATATATTTT
CASSRQENTIYF
>17|-|TRBJ1-3|TRBV11-1|once
TGTGCCAGCAGCTTAGAGGAGGGGACTCCCTCTGGAAACACCATATATTTT
CASSLEEGTPSGNTIYF
>15|-|TRBJ2-3|TRBV5-6|-
TGTGCCAGCAGCTTGCGCGGGACACGTACAGATACGCAGTATTTT
CASSLRGTRTDTQYF
>15|-|TRBJ2-2|TRBV5-1|-
TGCGCCAGCAGCTTGGGGGCGGTAAACACCGGGGAGCTGTTTTTT
CASSLGAVNTGELFF
>11|-|TRBJ2-3|TRBV20-1|-
TGCAGTGCCTTTGTGGGGGATACGCAGTATTTT
CSAFVGDTQYF
>13|-|TRBJ1-3|TRBV6-6|-
TGTGCCAGCGTTTTGGGCTCTGGAAACACCATATATTTT
CASVLGSGNTIYF
>14|-|TRBJ2-3|TRBV29-1|-
TGCAGCGTTGCTCACGGCGGCAGCACAGATACGCAGTATTTT
CSVAHGGSTDTQYF
>14|-|TRBJ1-5|TRBV28|-
TGTGCCAGCAGCCTCGGACAGTACAATCAGCCCCAGCATTTT
CASSLGQYNQPQHF
>14|-|TRBJ1-4|TRBV2|-
TGTGCCAGCAGTTGGACAGAGCCTAATGAAAAACTGTTTTTT
CASSWTEPNEKLFF
>13|-|TRBJ2-1|TRBV11-2|-
TGTGCCAGCGCGTCGGAGTTGTACAATGAGCAGTTCTTC
CASASELYNEQFF
>15|TRBD1|TRBJ2-2|TRBV7-2|-
TGTGCCAGCAGTACCGGGACAGGTGACACCGGGGAGCTGTTTTTT
CASSTGTGDTGELFF
>12|-|TRBJ1-5|TRBV28|-
TGTGCCAGCAGACCTGGGGCCCAGCCCCAGCATTTT
CASRPGAQPQHF
>16|-|TRBJ2-7|TRBV27|-
TGTGCCAGCAGTTTATCGTTAGGGTGGGGCTCCTACGAGCAGTACTTC
CASSLSLGWGSYEQYF
>11|-|TRBJ1-2|TRBV28|-
TGTGCCAGCAGTTTCAGGGGTAAGGGCACCTTC
CASSFRGKGTF
>13|TRBD1|TRBJ1-3|TRBV30|-
TGTGCCTGGTCCGGGACAGGGGGAAACACCATATATTTT
CAWSGTGGNTIYF
>13|TRBD1|TRBJ1-1|TRBV18|-
TGTGCCAGCTCACAGGACAGGTCGACTGAAGCTTTCTTT
CASSQDRSTEAFF
>15|TRBD1|TRBJ2-1|TRBV6-1|few
TGTGCCAGCACCCAGGGACAGTCCTCCTACAATGAGCAGTTCTTC
CASTQGQSSYNEQFF
>14|-|TRBJ2-7|TRBV28|-
TGTGCCAGCAGATGGGCTAGAGGCACCTACGAGCAGTACTTC
CASRWARGTYEQYF
>13|-|TRBJ2-7|TRBV7-6|-
TGTGCCAGCAGCTTAGATGGCTCCTACGAGCAGTACTTC
CASSLDGSYEQYF
>14|-|TRBJ1-1|TRBV6-5|-
TGTGCCAGCAGTTTTGGGGGTATGGTAACTGAAGCTTTCTTT
CASSFGGMVTEAFF
>16|TRBD1|TRBJ1-2|TRBV4-3|few
TGCGCCAGCAGCCCGGACCGGACAGGGCCCTACTATGGCTACACCTTC
CASSPDRTGPYYGYTF
>13|-|TRBJ1-4|TRBV7-9|-
TGTGCCAGCAGCTTAGATGGGCATGAAAAACTGTTTTTT
CASSLDGHEKLFF
>15|TRBD2|TRBJ2-5|TRBV30|-
TGTGCCTGGAGTGTCGGTGGTAGCGGGAGGTATGGGCAGTACTTC
CAWSVGGSGRYGQYF
>14|-|TRBJ2-7|TRBV7-2|-
TGTGCCAGCGGACGGGACAAAGCTACCTACGAGCAGTACTTC
CASGRDKATYEQYF
>11|-|TRBJ2-1|TRBV9|-
TGTGCCAGCAGCGTAGAGAATGAGCAGTTCTTC
CASSVENEQFF
>12|-|TRBJ1-1|TRBV30|-
TGTGCCTGGAGTCCAGGGAACACTGAAGCTTTCTTT
CAWSPGNTEAFF
>19|-|TRBJ2-3|TRBV12-2|-
TGTGCAAGTCGCTTATCCCTCCGGTTGACTAGCGGGAGGTACGATACGCAGTATTTT
CASRLSLRLTSGRYDTQYF
>16|-|TRBJ2-7|TRBV5-6|-
TGTGCCAGCAGCTTGTATGGGAGCGGACTGGTCCACGAGCAGTACTTC
CASSLYGSGLVHEQYF
>17|-|TRBJ2-1|TRBV5-4|-
TGTGCCAGCAGCCCGATGTTACAGCGTATCTCCTACAATGAGCAGTTCTTC
CASSPMLQRISYNEQFF
>17|TRBD1|TRBJ1-2|TRBV28|-
TGTGCCAGCAGTTTTGGGACAGGGGAACGTTTGATCTATGGCTACACCTTC
CASSFGTGERLIYGYTF
>12|TRBD1|TRBJ1-1|TRBV11-2|-
TGTGCCAGCAGCTCAGGGGGGCGGCAAGCTTTCTTT
CASSSGGRQAFF
>16|-|TRBJ1-5|TRBV28|-
TGTGCCAGCAGTCGCCCCTCCGGGAGTCGGAATCAGCCCCAGCATTTT
CASSRPSGSRNQPQHF
>13|-|TRBJ1-1|TRBV30|-
TGTGCCTGGAGCTTAGGGGGTAGCGCTGAAGCTTTCTTT
CAWSLGGSAEAFF
>14|-|TRBJ2-4|TRBV18|-
TGTGCCAGGCAGGCCGTTGCGTCCAAAAACATTCAGTACTTC
CARQAVASKNIQYF
>14|-|TRBJ2-3|TRBV11-3|-
TGTGCCAGCAGCTTGACCTCATTCACAGATACGCAGTATTTT
CASSLTSFTDTQYF
>14|-|TRBJ2-1|TRBV7-2|-
TGTGCCAGCAGCTTCCCGGGAGTTTACAATGAGCAGTTCTTC
CASSFPGVYNEQFF
>11|-|TRBJ2-1|TRBV5-8|-
TGTGCCAGCCGTGGGGTTAATGAGCAGTTCTTC
CASRGVNEQFF
>11|-|TRBJ1-2|TRBV30|-
TGTGCCTGGAGTAACAGCTATGGCTACACCTTC
CAWSNSYGYTF
>14|-|TRBJ2-2|TRBV2|-
TGTGCCAGCTACCGGGACTTCTTAACCGGGGAGCTGTTTTTT
CASYRDFLTGELFF
>17|TRBD1|TRBJ1-5|TRBV27|-
TGTGCCAGCAGTTCCCTGGCCGCCCTACAGGGGGGACAGCCCCAGCATTTT
CASSSLAALQGGQPQHF
>16|-|TRBJ1-1|TRBV27|few
TGTGCCAGCAGTTTAGCGGGGCTCGGGGAAGGCACTGAAGCTTTCTTT
CASSLAGLGEGTEAFF
>17|TRBD2|TRBJ2-1|TRBV7-9|-
TGTGCCAGCAGCCCGACCCGTTTGACTAGCAGTGGCGATGAGCAGTTCTTC
CASSPTRLTSSGDEQFF
>17|-|TRBJ1-3|TRBV2|-
TGTGCCAGCAGTGAAAGTATGGGGCTGAGCTCTGGAAACACCATATATTTT
CASSESMGLSSGNTIYF
>11|-|TRBJ2-1|TRBV27|once
TGTGCCAGCAGTTTACGCAATGAGCAGTTCTTC
CASSLRNEQFF
>14|-|TRBJ1-1|TRBV5-1|few
TGCGCCAGCAGCTTGGCCAGGGTCGACACTGAAGCTTTCTTT
CASSLARVDTEAFF
>19|TRBD2|TRBJ2-3|TRBV10-3|-
TGTGCCATCAGTGAGTCCCCGGGACTAGCGGGAGGGCCAACAGATACGCAGTATTTT
CAISESPGLAGGPTDTQYF
>14|-|TRBJ1-2|TRBV18|-
TGTGCCAGCTCACCTCGAAGGGAAAGGAGTGACTACACCTTC
CASSPRRERSDYTF
>13|TRBD1|TRBJ2-1|TRBV2|-
TGTGCCAGCGCCAGGGACAGGGTTAATGAGCAGTTCTTC
CASARDRVNEQFF